Presented here are 8 T cell receptor beta chains from one specimen sequenced in a study of T cell responses to AZD1222 COVID-19 vaccine. Sequenced by immunoSEQ multiplex PCR; TCRdb stores in-frame clones only, minus some. The sample consists of some 150,000 clones, roughly 90% of them appearing once. The material was peripheral blood, obtained 28 days after the second AZD1222 dose. These receptors were obtained from an adult who received the AZD1222 COVID-19 vaccine.

This chain joins TRBV2 and TRBJ1-1, with D possibly matching TRBD1 (5 bases). The CDR3 runs 13 residues. Germline V gene lookup returns CDR1 SNHLY and CDR2 FYNNEI. Trimming removed 3 bases from V and 7 bases from J, with 12 bases in between. CDR3 in amino acids: CASSEGVGGEAFF. CDR3 bases: TGTGCCAGCAGTGAGGGGGTCGGCGGTGAAGCTTTCTTT.

CDR3 sequence: CASSYSGGLETQYF. In DNA form, the CDR3 reads TGTGCCAGCAGTTACTCCGGGGGCCTGGAGACCCAGTACTTC. The gene calls are TRBV6-2 or TRBV6-3 and TRBJ2-5; possibly TRBD1 or TRBD2 for D (6 bases each). The CDR3 has 14 residues. Deletions cut 0 bases from V and 5 bases from J, with 10 bases between. Per germline, CDR1 MNHEY and CDR2 SVGEGT.

The chain combines TRBV7-2 with TRBJ1-6; D is uncertain. This CDR3 region has 16 residues. Germline CDR1 SGHTA, CDR2 FQGNSA. Trimming took off 1 base at V and 0 bases at J, with 7 bases between the two ends. DNA for the CDR3: TGTGCCAGCAGCTTAGAAAGGAGCTCCTATAATTCACCCCTCCACTTT. It codes for CASSLERSSYNSPLHF.

The chain employs TRBV28 and TRBJ1-5; D unresolved. This CDR3 has 16 residues. V was clipped by 7 bases and J by 5 bases, with 21 bases between them. CDR1 MDHEN and CDR2 SYDVKM come from the germline V gene. The CDR3, as DNA: TGTGCCAGCAATACTACCCCCCAAATTCTAGATCAGCCCCAGCATTTT. Translation gives CASNTTPQILDQPQHF.

CDR3 region: CASSELTGLNTEAFF. For the CDR3, the DNA is TGTGCCAGCAGTGAACTGACAGGGTTGAACACTGAAGCTTTCTTT. J is TRBJ1-1 and V is TRBV27; 7 bases line up with TRBD1. Germline CDR1 and CDR2: MNHEY and SMNVEV (reference sequence). V lost 5 bases, J lost 0 bases, and 6 bases stayed unmatched. CDR3 length equals 15 residues.

J is TRBJ1-5 and V is TRBV2; D may be TRBD1 (6 bases). The CDR3 is made up of 16 amino acids. Per germline, CDR1 SNHLY and CDR2 FYNNEI. V shed 6 bases and J shed 3 bases, with 18 bases lying between them. The CDR3 spells CASSLRDTIFNQPQHF. The CDR3 DNA follows: TGTGCCAGCAGCCTCCGGGACACCATATTCAATCAGCCCCAGCATTTT.

V gene TRBV19 combines with J gene TRBJ1-2, with TRBD1 matching 8 bases. In germline, CDR1 is LNHDA, CDR2 SQIVND (reference sequence). The CDR3 length is 15 residues. V lost 5 bases and J lost 8; bases outside the gene matches: 13. CDR3 nucleotide sequence: TGTGCCAGTAGTCTCGGGTTGGCAGGGGGCCGCGGCTACACCTTC. Residues: CASSLGLAGGRGYTF.

The chain employs TRBV6-2 or TRBV6-3 and TRBJ1-5, with 11 bases matching TRBD1. Trimming cost V 6 bases and J 7 bases; bases outside gene matches: 11. CDR1 is MNHEY, CDR2 SVGEGT, per germline. The CDR3 has 16 amino acids. The CDR3 loop is CASSLHGQGARQPQHF. DNA for the CDR3: TGTGCCAGCAGCCTCCACGGACAGGGGGCGAGGCAGCCCCAGCATTTT.